This T cell receptor beta chain was sequenced during a study of post-analysis software for immune sequencing data. This CDR3 contains 14 residues. Trimming took off 7 bases at V and 5 bases at J, with 15 bases between the two ends. Study-wide findings and caveats: TRBV segments more frequent in patients than in controls numbered about 5 and included TRBV5-6, TRBV5-1 and TRBV20-1.

The TCR beta cDNA libraries contained unique molecular identifiers. TCRdb reanalysed the PCR reads using MiXCR and keeps one entry per CDR3 protein. The sample has some 690,000 distinct CDR3 sequences; 59% are singletons. As regards this clonotype: Antigen: not known.

This receptor was identified in a girl aged 2-15 years with multiple sclerosis. The gene calls are TRBV12-3 or TRBV12-4 and TRBJ2-4; tentatively, D is TRBD2 (6 bases). Sequenced material: blood. CDR3 in DNA: TGTGCCAGCACCTCCCCCGGGGGTCAAAACATTCAGTACTTC. Its protein product is CASTSPGGQNIQYF.